Given below is one TCR beta chain in context. What it recognizes is unknown. The entry originates in a study of cytomegalovirus exposure and HLA in healthy donors. Study in general: A preliminary data release comprised tens of millions of unique TCRs obtained from HLA-typed donors. Falling in the Caucasian-associated ancestry cluster were about four fifths of under 450 genotyped donors. The study's findings and limits: An analysis done earlier found most TCR beta V segments productive about 87% or about 30% of the time.

Primers included in the PCR were 60 Vbeta and 13 Jbeta primers. The method was immunoSEQ multiplex PCR; TCRdb's version includes in-frame clones alone and lacks a portion of them. This table has roughly 200,000 clones, about 80% appearing once. This CDR3 contains 15 residues. The junction had 3 bases not matched to a gene; V was cut back by 3 bases and J by 9 bases. Germline V CDR1 and CDR2: KGHSH, LQKENI. This clonotype originated in a woman aged 55-70 years in good health and CMV-seropositive. The V and J genes are TRBV18 and TRBJ2-1, with 15 bases fitting TRBD2. Sequencing input: PBMCs. This chain's CDR3 is CASSPGLAGGGEQFF. CDR3 DNA sequence: TGTGCCAGCTCACCCGGACTAGCGGGAGGGGGTGAGCAGTTCTTC.